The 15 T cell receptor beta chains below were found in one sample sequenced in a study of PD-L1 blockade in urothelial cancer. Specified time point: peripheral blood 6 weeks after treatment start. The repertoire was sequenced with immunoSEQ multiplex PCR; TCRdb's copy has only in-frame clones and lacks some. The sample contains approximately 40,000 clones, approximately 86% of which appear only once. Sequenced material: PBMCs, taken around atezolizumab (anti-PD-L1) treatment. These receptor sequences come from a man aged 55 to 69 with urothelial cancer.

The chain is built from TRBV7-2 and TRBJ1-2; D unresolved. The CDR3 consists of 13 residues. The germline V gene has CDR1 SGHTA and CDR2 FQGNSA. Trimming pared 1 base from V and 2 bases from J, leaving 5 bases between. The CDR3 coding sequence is TGTGCCAGCAGCTTAGTAGTGAACTATGGCTACACCTTC. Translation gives CASSLVVNYGYTF.

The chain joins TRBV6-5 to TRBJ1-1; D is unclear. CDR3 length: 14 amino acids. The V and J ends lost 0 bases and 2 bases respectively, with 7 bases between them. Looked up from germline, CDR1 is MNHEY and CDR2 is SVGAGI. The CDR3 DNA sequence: TGTGCCAGCAGTTACTCCGGGGTAAACACTGAAGCTTTCTTT. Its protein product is CASSYSGVNTEAFF.

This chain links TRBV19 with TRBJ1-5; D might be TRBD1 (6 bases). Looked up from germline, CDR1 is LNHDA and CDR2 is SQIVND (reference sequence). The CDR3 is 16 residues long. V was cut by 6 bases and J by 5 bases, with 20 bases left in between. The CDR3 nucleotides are TGTGCCAGTAGGTCCGTGGAACAGGGCGTATATCAGCCCCAGCATTTT. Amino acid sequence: CASRSVEQGVYQPQHF.

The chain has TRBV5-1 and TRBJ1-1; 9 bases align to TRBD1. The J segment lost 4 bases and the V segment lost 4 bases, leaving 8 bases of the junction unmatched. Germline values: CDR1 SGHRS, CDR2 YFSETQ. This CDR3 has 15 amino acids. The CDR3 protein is CASSRDSTGGTEAFF. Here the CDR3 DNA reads TGCGCCAGCAGCCGTGACTCGACAGGGGGCACTGAAGCTTTCTTT. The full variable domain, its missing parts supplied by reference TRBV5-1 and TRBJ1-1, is KAGVTQTPRYLIKTRGQQVTLSCSPISGHRSVSWYQQTPGQGLQFLFEYFSETQRNKGNFPGRFSGRQFSNSRSEMNVSTLELGDSALYLCASSRDSTGGTEAFFGQGTRLTVV.

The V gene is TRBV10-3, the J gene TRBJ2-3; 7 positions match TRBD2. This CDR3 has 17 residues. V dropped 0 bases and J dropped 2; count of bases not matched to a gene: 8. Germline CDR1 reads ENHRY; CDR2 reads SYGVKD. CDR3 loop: CAISESSGTKYTDTQYF. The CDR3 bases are TGTGCCATCAGTGAGTCCTCCGGGACTAAATACACAGATACGCAGTATTTT.

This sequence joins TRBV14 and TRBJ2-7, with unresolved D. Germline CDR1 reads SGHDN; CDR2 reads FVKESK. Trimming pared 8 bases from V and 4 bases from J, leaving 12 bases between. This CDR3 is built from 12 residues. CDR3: CASSRVAYEQYF. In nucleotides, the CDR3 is TGTGCCAGCTCTCGGGTAGCTTACGAGCAGTACTTC.

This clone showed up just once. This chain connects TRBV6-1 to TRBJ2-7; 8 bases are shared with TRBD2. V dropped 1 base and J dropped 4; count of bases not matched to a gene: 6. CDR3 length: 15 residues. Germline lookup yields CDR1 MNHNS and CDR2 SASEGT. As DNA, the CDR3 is TGTGCCAGCAGTGAAGGGAGCGGGAGTTATTACGAGCAGTACTTC. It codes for CASSEGSGSYYEQYF.

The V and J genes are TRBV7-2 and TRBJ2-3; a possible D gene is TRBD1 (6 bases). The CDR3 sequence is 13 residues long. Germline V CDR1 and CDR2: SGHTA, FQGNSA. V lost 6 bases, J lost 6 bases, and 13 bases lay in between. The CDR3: CASSIDQGDTQYF. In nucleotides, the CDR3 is TGTGCCAGCAGTATCGACCAGGGGGATACGCAGTATTTT.

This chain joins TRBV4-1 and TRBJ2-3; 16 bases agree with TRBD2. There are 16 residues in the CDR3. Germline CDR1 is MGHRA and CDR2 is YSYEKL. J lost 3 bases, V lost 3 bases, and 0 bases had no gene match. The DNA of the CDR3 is TGCGCCAGCAGCCAGGGACTAGCGGGGGGGACAGATACGCAGTATTTT. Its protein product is CASSQGLAGGTDTQYF.

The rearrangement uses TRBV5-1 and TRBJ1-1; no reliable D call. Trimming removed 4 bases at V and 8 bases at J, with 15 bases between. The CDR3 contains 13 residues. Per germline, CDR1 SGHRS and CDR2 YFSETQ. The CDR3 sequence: CASSSSQLIEAFF. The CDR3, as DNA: TGCGCCAGCAGCAGCTCACAGCTAATCGAAGCTTTCTTT.

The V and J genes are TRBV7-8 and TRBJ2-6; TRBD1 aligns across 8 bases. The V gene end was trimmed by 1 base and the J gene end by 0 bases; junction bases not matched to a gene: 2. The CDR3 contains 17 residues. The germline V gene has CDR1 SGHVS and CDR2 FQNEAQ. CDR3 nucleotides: TGTGCCAGCAGCTTAGGGACAGGGAGCTCTGGGGCCAACGTCCTGACTTTC. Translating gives CASSLGTGSSGANVLTF.

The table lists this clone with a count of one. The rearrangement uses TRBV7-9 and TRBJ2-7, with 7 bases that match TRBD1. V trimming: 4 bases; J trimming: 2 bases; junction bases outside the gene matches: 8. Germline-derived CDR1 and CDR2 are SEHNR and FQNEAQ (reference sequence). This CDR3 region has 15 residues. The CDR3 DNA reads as TGTGCCAGCAGCTCACTCCGGGACAGAACCTACGAGCAGTACTTC. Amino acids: CASSSLRDRTYEQYF.

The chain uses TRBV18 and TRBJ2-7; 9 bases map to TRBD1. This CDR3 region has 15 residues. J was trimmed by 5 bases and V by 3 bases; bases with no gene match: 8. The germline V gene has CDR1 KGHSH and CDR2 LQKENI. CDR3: CASSPLGQGRNEQYF. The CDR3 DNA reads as TGTGCCAGCTCACCCCTGGGACAGGGAAGGAACGAGCAGTACTTC.

The CDR3 is CASSSSPGLGNQPQHF. CDR3 nucleotide sequence: TGTGCCAGCAGTTCTTCCCCGGGACTCGGCAATCAGCCCCAGCATTTT. This chain uses TRBV27 with TRBJ1-5; perhaps TRBD1 as D (5 bases). Trimming left V 4 bases short and J 2 bases short, with 15 bases between. CDR1 is MNHEY and CDR2 is SMNVEV in the germline V gene (reference sequence). The CDR3 is made up of 16 amino acids.

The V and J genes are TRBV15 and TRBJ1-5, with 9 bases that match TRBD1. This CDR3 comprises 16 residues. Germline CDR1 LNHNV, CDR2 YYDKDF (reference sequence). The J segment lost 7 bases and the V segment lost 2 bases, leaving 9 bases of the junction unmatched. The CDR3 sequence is CATSRLPQGARQPQHF. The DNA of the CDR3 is TGTGCCACCAGCAGACTGCCACAGGGGGCGAGACAGCCCCAGCATTTT.